The 20 T cell receptor beta chains in this list originate from one sample, sequenced in a study of T cell responses to AZD1222 COVID-19 vaccine. Using immunoSEQ multiplex PCR, the repertoire was profiled, and TCRdb retains in-frame clones only, with some absent. The table includes roughly 100,000 clones, 80% to 90% detected once. This material consisted of peripheral blood, taken 28 days after the second AZD1222 dose. These receptor sequences come from an adult who received the AZD1222 COVID-19 vaccine.

This sequence joins TRBV19 and TRBJ2-1, with 11 bases fitting TRBD1. The germline V gene encodes CDR1 LNHDA and CDR2 SQIVND (reference sequence). V gave up 8 bases and J gave up 4 bases; unmatched junction bases: 1. The CDR3 has 13 amino acids. CDR3 DNA: TGTGCCAGTCGGGACAGGGGGTACAATGAGCAGTTCTTC. This codes for CASRDRGYNEQFF. The whole variable domain, filled in from reference TRBV19 and TRBJ2-1, reads DGGITQSPKYLFRKEGQNVTLSCEQNLNHDAMYWYRQDPGQGLRLIYYSQIVNDFQKGDIAEGYSVSREKKESFPLTVTSAQKNPTAFYLCASRDRGYNEQFFGPGTRLTVL.

The chain uses TRBV6-4 and TRBJ2-7; 9 bases line up with TRBD2. Losses at the gene ends were 3 bases for V and 2 bases for J; bases not matched to a gene: 5. Germline CDR1 MRHNA, CDR2 SNTAGT. The CDR3 is made up of 15 amino acids. This CDR3 reads CASSEYLAGPYEQYF. The CDR3 nucleotides are TGTGCCAGCAGTGAGTATCTAGCGGGACCCTACGAGCAGTACTTC.

The V call is TRBV19, the J call TRBJ1-5, with TRBD1 matching 8 bases. Trimming removed 6 bases from V and 6 bases from J; junction bases left unmatched: 7. The germline V gene encodes CDR1 LNHDA and CDR2 SQIVND (reference sequence). CDR3 length: 14 residues. The chain's CDR3 is CASSPGTGIQPQHF. CDR3 in DNA: TGTGCCAGTAGCCCCGGGACAGGTATTCAGCCCCAGCATTTT.

The rearrangement links TRBV9 to TRBJ2-1; TRBD2 is a possible D gene (5 bases). Germline CDR1 reads SGDLS; CDR2 reads YYNGEE. The CDR3 consists of 15 residues. V shed 10 bases and J shed 6 bases, with 23 bases lying between them. CDR3 region: CASGRPGVGSNEQFF. As DNA, the CDR3 is TGTGCCTCAGGTAGGCCCGGCGTGGGGAGCAATGAGCAGTTCTTC.

This clone was seen a handful of times. J is TRBJ2-1 and V is TRBV4-1, with D uncertain. CDR1 is MGHRA and CDR2 is YSYEKL in the germline V gene. V was trimmed by 5 bases and J by 2 bases, leaving 16 bases between them. The CDR3 length is 16 residues. CDR3 sequence reads: CASSAIGLATYNEQFF. The CDR3 DNA follows: TGCGCCAGCAGCGCTATCGGGTTGGCAACCTACAATGAGCAGTTCTTC.

The chain joins TRBV7-8 to TRBJ2-1; tentatively, D is TRBD1 or TRBD2 (5 bases each). Germline-derived CDR1 and CDR2 are SGHVS and FQNEAQ. Trimming stripped 1 base from V and 5 bases from J, with 12 bases between. The CDR3 is 15 residues long. For the CDR3, the DNA is TGTGCCAGCAGCTTAGGTGGGACCGCCAACAATGAGCAGTTCTTC. This translates into CASSLGGTANNEQFF. Full variable domain (remainder filled in from reference TRBV7-8 and TRBJ2-1): GAGVSQSPRYKVAKRGQDVALRCDPISGHVSLFWYQQALGQGPEFLTYFQNEAQLDKSGLPSDRFFAERPEGSVSTLKIQRTQQEDSAVYLCASSLGGTANNEQFFGPGTRLTVL.

This sequence joins TRBV10-3 and TRBJ2-7; 11 positions agree with TRBD1. With V trimmed by 10 bases and J by 5 bases, 13 bases remained unmatched. CDR3 size: 15 residues. Germline V gene lookup returns CDR1 ENHRY and CDR2 SYGVKD. CDR3 protein: CATRTGTGGDHEQYF. CDR3 DNA sequence: TGTGCCACCCGAACCGGGACAGGGGGTGACCACGAGCAGTACTTC.

The V and J genes are TRBV7-2 and TRBJ2-5; 8 nucleotides line up with TRBD2. V shed 5 bases and J 5 bases; nucleotides not matched to a gene: 13. The CDR3 sequence is 16 residues long. CDR1 is SGHTA and CDR2 is FQGNSA in the germline V gene. CDR3 protein: CASSLRAGEGTETQYF. The CDR3 DNA follows: TGTGCCAGCAGCCTACGAGCGGGAGAAGGTACGGAGACCCAGTACTTC.

The chain is built from TRBV6-2 or TRBV6-3 and TRBJ2-3; the D gene is possibly TRBD2 (5 bases). The V end lost 5 bases, the J end lost 2 bases, and 20 bases lay between the germline ends. The CDR3 covers 17 residues. In germline, CDR1 is MNHEY, CDR2 SVGEGT. The CDR3 loop reads CASSPGPDYIYTDTQYF. The CDR3 nucleotides are TGTGCCAGCAGTCCAGGACCAGACTATATTTACACAGATACGCAGTATTTT.

This chain joins TRBV30 and TRBJ2-5; D could derive from TRBD1 or TRBD2 (5 bases each). The CDR3 loop spans 13 amino acids. Looked up from germline, CDR1 is GTSNPN and CDR2 is SVGIG (reference sequence). V shed 0 bases and J shed 6 bases, with 11 bases lying between them. CDR3 coding DNA: TGTGCCTGGAGTGTACGTGGGGGTCAGACCCAGTACTTC. Protein sequence: CAWSVRGGQTQYF.

The CDR3 spells CASSESGQRTGELFF. CDR3 DNA sequence: TGTGCCAGCAGTGAAAGCGGGCAGCGAACCGGGGAGCTGTTTTTT. The chain carries TRBV2 and TRBJ2-2, with D possibly being TRBD2 (6 bases). The CDR3 contains 15 residues. The V gene lost 2 bases and the J gene lost 5 bases, with 12 bases spanning the gap. CDR1 SNHLY and CDR2 FYNNEI come from the germline V gene.

The rearrangement uses TRBV6-2 or TRBV6-3 and TRBJ1-5; D is ambiguous. Trimming took off 2 bases at V and 1 base at J, with 3 bases between the two ends. CDR1 MNHEY and CDR2 SVGEGT come from the germline V gene. This CDR3 spans 13 amino acids. Here the CDR3 DNA reads TGTGCCAGCAGTTACGACAGCAATCAGCCCCAGCATTTT. Protein: CASSYDSNQPQHF.

CDR3 in DNA: TGTGCCTGGGGCGGGGGATCTCATGGCTACACCTTC. Translation gives CAWGGGSHGYTF. The V call is TRBV30, the J call TRBJ1-2; D is possibly TRBD1 (5 bases). V shed 5 bases and J shed 6 bases, with 13 bases lying between them. The CDR3 has 12 residues. Germline V lookup: CDR1 GTSNPN, CDR2 SVGIG (reference sequence). The full variable domain, completed using reference TRBV30 and TRBJ1-2, is SQTIHQWPATLVQPVGSPLSLECTVEGTSNPNLYWYRQAAGRGLQLLFYSVGIGQISSEVPQNLSASRPQDRQFILSSKKLLLSDSGFYLCAWGGGSHGYTFGSGTRLTVV.

The chain joins TRBV6-5 to TRBJ1-1; 10 bases map to TRBD1. This CDR3 is 15 amino acids long. V trimming: 4 bases; J trimming: 4 bases; junction bases outside the gene matches: 6. The V gene's germline CDR1 is MNHEY and CDR2 SVGAGI. The CDR3 nucleotides are TGTGCCAGCAGTTCCGGGACAGGGGCGGTCACTGAAGCTTTCTTT. The encoded protein is CASSSGTGAVTEAFF.

The gene calls are TRBV7-2 and TRBJ2-7, with TRBD2 matching 11 bases. The CDR3 covers 15 residues. The V segment lost 4 bases and the J segment 3 bases; nucleotides outside the gene matches: 5. Germline V gene lookup returns CDR1 SGHTA and CDR2 FQGNSA. The CDR3 DNA sequence: TGTGCCAGCAGCTCCCTAGGGACTAGCGGCTACGAGCAGTACTTC. It is translated as CASSSLGTSGYEQYF. Together with reference TRBV7-2 and TRBJ2-7, the CDR3 gives the full variable domain: GAGVSQSPSNKVTEKGKDVELRCDPISGHTALYWYRQSLGQGLEFLIYFQGNSAPDKSGLPSDRFSAERTGGSVSTLTIQRTQQEDSAVYLCASSSLGTSGYEQYFGPGTRLTVT.

The chain recombines TRBV27 with TRBJ2-2; maybe TRBD2 (5 bases). V was clipped by 4 bases and J by 7 bases, with 10 bases between them. CDR1 and CDR2 from the germline V gene are MNHEY and SMNVEV (reference sequence). This CDR3 has 13 amino acids. DNA of the CDR3: TGTGCCAGCAGTTCCCCAGCGGTCGGGGAGCTGTTTTTT. The encoded protein is CASSSPAVGELFF.

The V and J genes are TRBV28 and TRBJ1-2; 7 positions agree with TRBD1. The junction had 8 bases not matched to a gene; V was cut back by 2 bases and J by 8 bases. Germline CDR1 is MDHEN and CDR2 is SYDVKM. The CDR3 has 14 residues. The CDR3 coding sequence is TGTGCCAGCAGTTTAAGCAGGGGGGTTGGGGGCTACACCTTC. This gives the protein CASSLSRGVGGYTF.

This chain connects TRBV19 to TRBJ2-7; 15 positions match TRBD2. Germline V gene lookup returns CDR1 LNHDA and CDR2 SQIVND (reference sequence). Unmatched junction bases numbered 2, after V lost 4 bases and J lost 10 bases. This CDR3 is 13 amino acids long. The CDR3 DNA is TGTGCCAGTAGTACGGGACTAGCGGGGGGACAGTACTTC. This sequence encodes CASSTGLAGGQYF.

The V gene is TRBV3-1 (or the pseudogene TRBV3-2), the J gene TRBJ1-5, with D uncertain. V lost 1 base to trimming and J lost 6 bases, with 10 bases between them. The CDR3 sequence is 14 residues long. Germline V lookup: CDR1 LGHDT, CDR2 YNNKEL (reference sequence). CDR3: CASSQAFSGQPQHF. The CDR3 region has the DNA TGTGCCAGCAGCCAAGCGTTCTCGGGTCAGCCCCAGCATTTT.

The chain employs TRBV6-5 and TRBJ2-1, with TRBD2 matching 11 bases. V lost 6 bases, J lost 5 bases, and 6 bases stayed unmatched. CDR3 length equals 15 residues. Germline CDR1 MNHEY, CDR2 SVGAGI. CDR3 bases: TGTGCCAGCAGACTAGCGGGAGAGCAAAACAATGAGCAGTTCTTC. Its translation is CASRLAGEQNNEQFF.